This T cell receptor beta chain emerged from a study of shared clonotypes between healthy human individuals. General study findings and limits: Non-shared clonotypes showed lower generation probabilities than clonotypes common to all four donors. The rarefaction results pointed to incomplete sorted-subset sequencing despite large depth. Naive CD4 clonotype sharing across four donors was about 5%.

TCRdb's copy holds only in-frame clones and misses some; the assay was immunoSEQ multiplex PCR. The repertoire holds 1.5 million to 2.5 million clones, approximately 95% seen once, with less than 1.5% in the top ten. It was CD45RO-negative cells, positively selected for CCR7, that made up naive CD8 cells, with terminally differentiated effector memory CD45RA+ cells excluded. Regarding this clone: The antigen remains undetermined.

V lost 6 bases to trimming and J lost 0 bases; unmatched junction nucleotides: 14. Germline V CDR1 and CDR2: SNHLY, FYNNEI. The CDR3 covers 19 residues. The sequenced sample was naive CD8+ T cells sorted from blood. V usage is TRBV2 and J usage is TRBJ2-2; 9 positions match TRBD2. This receptor was identified in a man aged 18-30 years in good health. DNA for the CDR3: TGTGCCAGCAGCTATACGGGAGATAGCGGGGGCGCGAACACCGGGGAGCTGTTTTTT. This gives the protein CASSYTGDSGGANTGELFF.